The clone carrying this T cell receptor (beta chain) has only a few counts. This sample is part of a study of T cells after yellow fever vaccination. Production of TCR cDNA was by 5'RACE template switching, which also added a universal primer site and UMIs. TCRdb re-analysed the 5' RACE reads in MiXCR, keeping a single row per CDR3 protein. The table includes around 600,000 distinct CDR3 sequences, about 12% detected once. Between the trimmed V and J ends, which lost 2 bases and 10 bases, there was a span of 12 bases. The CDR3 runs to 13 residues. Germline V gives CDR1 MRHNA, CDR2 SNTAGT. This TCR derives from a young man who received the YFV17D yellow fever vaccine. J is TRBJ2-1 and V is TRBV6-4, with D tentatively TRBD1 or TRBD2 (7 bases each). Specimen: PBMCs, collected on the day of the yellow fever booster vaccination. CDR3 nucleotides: TGTGCCAGCAGTGACGGGGAGGGACAGGAGCAGTTCTTC. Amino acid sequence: CASSDGEGQEQFF.